In its sample, the clone carrying this T cell receptor beta chain was seen many times. TCRdb re-derived calls from the RT-PCR reads in MiXCR, one entry per CDR3 protein. The sample consists of more than 550,000 distinct CDR3 sequences, 14% of them appearing once. This CDR3 contains 15 residues. Trimming stripped 4 bases from V and 1 base from J, with 14 bases between. Per germline, CDR1 SGHRS and CDR2 YFSETQ. This sequence joins TRBV5-1 and TRBJ1-1, with a possible D match to TRBD1 (5 bases). What was sequenced was memory CD4+ T cells from blood. This TCR was sampled from a female donor in good health, serving as a healthy control. This CDR3 reads CASSPEGVSNTEAFF. For the CDR3, the DNA is TGCGCCAGCAGCCCTGAAGGGGTATCGAACACTGAAGCTTTCTTT.